This TCR beta chain was recorded in a study of blood T cell repertoires in COVID-19. Original processing methods: Nucleated cell number was recorded as an estimate derived from reference gene primer amplification. TCRdb keeps only in-frame clones here, not all; method: immunoSEQ multiplex PCR. V and J calls and clone size are copied from that table; D and trimming were computed from the DNA. The table includes fewer than 200,000 clones, 70% to 90% detected once. Germline CDR1 is LGHNA and CDR2 is YNFKEQ. Trimming pared 3 bases from V and 10 bases from J, leaving 7 bases between. The CDR3 runs 11 residues. Participants were aged roughly 18 to 90 years, lived in around 22 US areas, and enrolled virtually. Before being deemed recovered, Cohort 3 donors had two negative PCRs, clearance, or symptom resolution. This clone was detected once.

The sequence was obtained from a woman in her forties or fifties who had recovered from COVID-19. The chain joins TRBV4-2 to TRBJ2-1; D might be TRBD2 (5 bases). Sequenced material: PBMCs or T cells enriched from blood (not recorded which). In DNA, the CDR3 is TGTGCCAGCAGCCAGGGGAGCGAGCAGTTCTTC. Translation: CASSQGSEQFF.